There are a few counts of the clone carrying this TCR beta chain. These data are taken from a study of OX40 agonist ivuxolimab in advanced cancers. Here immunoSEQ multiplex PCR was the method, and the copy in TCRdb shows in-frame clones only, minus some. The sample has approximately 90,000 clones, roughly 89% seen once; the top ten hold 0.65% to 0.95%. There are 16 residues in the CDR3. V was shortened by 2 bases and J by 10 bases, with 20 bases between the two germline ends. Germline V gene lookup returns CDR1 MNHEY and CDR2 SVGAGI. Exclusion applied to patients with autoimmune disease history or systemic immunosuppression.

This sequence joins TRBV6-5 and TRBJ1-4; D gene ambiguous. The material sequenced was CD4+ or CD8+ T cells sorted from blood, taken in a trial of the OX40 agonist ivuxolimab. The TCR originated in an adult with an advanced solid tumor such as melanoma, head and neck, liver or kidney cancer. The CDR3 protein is CASSYDGRSQFGKLFF. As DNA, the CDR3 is TGTGCCAGCAGTTACGACGGAAGGTCACAATTTGGAAAACTGTTTTTT.